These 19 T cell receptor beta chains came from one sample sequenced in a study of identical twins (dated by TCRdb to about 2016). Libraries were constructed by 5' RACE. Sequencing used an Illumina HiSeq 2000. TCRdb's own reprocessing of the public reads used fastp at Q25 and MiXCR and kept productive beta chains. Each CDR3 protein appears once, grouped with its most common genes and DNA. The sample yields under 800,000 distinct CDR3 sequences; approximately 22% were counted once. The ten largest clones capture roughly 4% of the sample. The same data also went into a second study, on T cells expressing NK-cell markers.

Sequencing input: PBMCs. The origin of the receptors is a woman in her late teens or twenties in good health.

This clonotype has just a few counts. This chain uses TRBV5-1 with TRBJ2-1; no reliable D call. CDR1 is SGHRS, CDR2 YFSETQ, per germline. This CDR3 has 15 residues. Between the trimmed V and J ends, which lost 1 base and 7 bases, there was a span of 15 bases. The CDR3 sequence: CASSLLGTMGNEQFF. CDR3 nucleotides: TGCGCCAGCAGCTTGCTGGGAACGATGGGTAATGAGCAGTTCTTC.

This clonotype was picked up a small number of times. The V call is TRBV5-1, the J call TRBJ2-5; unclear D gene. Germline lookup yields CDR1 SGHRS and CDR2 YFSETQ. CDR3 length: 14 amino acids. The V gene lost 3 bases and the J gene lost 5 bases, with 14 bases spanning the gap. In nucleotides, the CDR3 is TGCGCCAGCAGCTCCCTGGGGAACCGGGAGACCCAGTACTTC. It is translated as CASSSLGNRETQYF.

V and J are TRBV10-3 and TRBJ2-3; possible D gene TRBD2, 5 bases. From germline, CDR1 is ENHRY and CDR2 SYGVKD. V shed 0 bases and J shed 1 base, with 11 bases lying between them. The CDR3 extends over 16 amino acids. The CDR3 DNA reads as TGTGCCATCAGTGAGTCGAGGGCGGCACGCACAGATACGCAGTATTTT. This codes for CAISESRAARTDTQYF.

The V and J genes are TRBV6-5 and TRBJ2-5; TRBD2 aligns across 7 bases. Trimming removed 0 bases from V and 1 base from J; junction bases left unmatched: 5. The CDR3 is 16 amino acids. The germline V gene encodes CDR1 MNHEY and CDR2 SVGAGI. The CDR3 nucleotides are TGTGCCAGCAGTTACTCGAGGCTAGCGGTCCAAGAGACCCAGTACTTC. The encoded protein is CASSYSRLAVQETQYF.

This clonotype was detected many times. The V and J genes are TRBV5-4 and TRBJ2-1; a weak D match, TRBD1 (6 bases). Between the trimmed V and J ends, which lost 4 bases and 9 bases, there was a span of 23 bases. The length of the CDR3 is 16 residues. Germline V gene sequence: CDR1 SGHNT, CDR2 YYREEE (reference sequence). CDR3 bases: TGTGCCAGCAGCAAAATGGGTGGTAGCATAGGGGGTGAGCAGTTCTTC. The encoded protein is CASSKMGGSIGGEQFF.

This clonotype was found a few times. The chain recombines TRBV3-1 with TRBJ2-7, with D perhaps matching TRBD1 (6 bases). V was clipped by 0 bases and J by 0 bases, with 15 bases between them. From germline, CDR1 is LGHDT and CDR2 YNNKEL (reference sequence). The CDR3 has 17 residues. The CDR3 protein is CASSQDGGSPPSYEQYF. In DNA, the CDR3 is TGTGCCAGCAGCCAAGATGGGGGCTCCCCACCCTCCTACGAGCAGTACTTC.

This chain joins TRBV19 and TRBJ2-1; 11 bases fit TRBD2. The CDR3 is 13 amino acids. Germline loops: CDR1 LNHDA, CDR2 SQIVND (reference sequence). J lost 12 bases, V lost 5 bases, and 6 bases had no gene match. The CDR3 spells CASSLIAGGLQFF. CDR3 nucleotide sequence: TGTGCCAGTAGTCTTATAGCGGGGGGGTTGCAGTTCTTC.

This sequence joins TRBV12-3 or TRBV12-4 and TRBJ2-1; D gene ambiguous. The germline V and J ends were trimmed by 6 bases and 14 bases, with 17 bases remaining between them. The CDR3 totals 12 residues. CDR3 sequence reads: CASSPPGSWEFF. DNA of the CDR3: TGTGCCAGCAGCCCCCCGGGCTCCTGGGAGTTCTTC.

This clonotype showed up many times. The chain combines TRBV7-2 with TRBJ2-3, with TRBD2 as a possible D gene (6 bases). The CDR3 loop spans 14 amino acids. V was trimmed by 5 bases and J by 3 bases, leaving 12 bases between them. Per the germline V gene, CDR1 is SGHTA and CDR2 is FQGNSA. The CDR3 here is CASSIRAGTDTQYF. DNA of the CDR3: TGTGCCAGCAGCATCCGGGCGGGGACAGATACGCAGTATTTT. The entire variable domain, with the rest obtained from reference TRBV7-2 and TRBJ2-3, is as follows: GAGVSQSPSNKVTEKGKDVELRCDPISGHTALYWYRQSLGQGLEFLIYFQGNSAPDKSGLPSDRFSAERTGGSVSTLTIQRTQQEDSAVYLCASSIRAGTDTQYFGPGTRLTVL.

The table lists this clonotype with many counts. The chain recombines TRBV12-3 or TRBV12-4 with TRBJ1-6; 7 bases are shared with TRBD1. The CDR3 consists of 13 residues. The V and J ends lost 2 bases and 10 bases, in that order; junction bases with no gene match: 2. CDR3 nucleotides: TGTGCCAGCAGTTTAAAAGGGGGCTCACCCCTCCACTTT. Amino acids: CASSLKGGSPLHF.

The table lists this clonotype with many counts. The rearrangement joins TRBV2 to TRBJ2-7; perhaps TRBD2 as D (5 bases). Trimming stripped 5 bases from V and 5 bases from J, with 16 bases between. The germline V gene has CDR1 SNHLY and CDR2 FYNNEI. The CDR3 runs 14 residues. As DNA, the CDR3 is TGTGCCAGCAGTTCCGACTCGTACGGGAACGAGCAGTACTTC. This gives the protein CASSSDSYGNEQYF. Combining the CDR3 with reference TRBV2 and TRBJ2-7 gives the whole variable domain EPEVTQTPSHQVTQMGQEVILRCVPISNHLYFYWYRQILGQKVEFLVSFYNNEISEKSEIFDDQFSVERPDGSNFTLKIRSTKLEDSAMYFCASSSDSYGNEQYFGPGTRLTVT.

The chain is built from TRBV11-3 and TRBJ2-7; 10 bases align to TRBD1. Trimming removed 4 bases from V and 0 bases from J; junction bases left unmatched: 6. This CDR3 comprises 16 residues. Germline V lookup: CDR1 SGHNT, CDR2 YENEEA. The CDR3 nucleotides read TGTGCCAGCAGCTCATCCGGGACAGGGGCCTCCTACGAGCAGTACTTC. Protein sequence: CASSSSGTGASYEQYF.

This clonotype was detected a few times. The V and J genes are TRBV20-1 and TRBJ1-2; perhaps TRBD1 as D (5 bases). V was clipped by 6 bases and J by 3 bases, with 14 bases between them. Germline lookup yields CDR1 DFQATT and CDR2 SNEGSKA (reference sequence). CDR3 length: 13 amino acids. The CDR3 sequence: CSAGGGSDYGYTF. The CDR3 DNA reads TGCAGTGCCGGGGGAGGGAGTGACTATGGCTACACCTTC.

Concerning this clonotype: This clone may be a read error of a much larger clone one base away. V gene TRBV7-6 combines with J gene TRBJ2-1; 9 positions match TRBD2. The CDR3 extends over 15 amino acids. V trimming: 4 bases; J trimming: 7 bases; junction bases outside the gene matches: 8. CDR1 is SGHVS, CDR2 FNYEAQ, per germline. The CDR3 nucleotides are TGTGCCAGCAGCTCGGCGGGGGGGAATTGTAATGAGCAGTTCTTC. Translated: CASSSAGGNCNEQFF.

The CDR3 DNA reads TGTGCCAGCAGCCACACAAGCGGCAGGACCTATGGCTACACCTTC. This translates into CASSHTSGRTYGYTF. The chain uses TRBV3-1 and TRBJ1-2; D not resolved. CDR3 length: 15 amino acids. The V and J ends lost 3 bases and 4 bases respectively, with 15 bases between them. Germline V gives CDR1 LGHDT, CDR2 YNNKEL (reference sequence).

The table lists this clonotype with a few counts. CDR3 sequence reads: CASSFQDRNLEQYF. Here the CDR3 DNA reads TGTGCCAGCAGCTTTCAAGACCGGAATCTCGAGCAGTACTTC. The J gene is TRBJ2-7, the V gene TRBV7-9, with D unclear. This CDR3 has 14 residues. Trimming cost V 3 bases and J 6 bases, with 15 bases left between them. CDR1 is SEHNR, CDR2 FQNEAQ, per germline (reference sequence).

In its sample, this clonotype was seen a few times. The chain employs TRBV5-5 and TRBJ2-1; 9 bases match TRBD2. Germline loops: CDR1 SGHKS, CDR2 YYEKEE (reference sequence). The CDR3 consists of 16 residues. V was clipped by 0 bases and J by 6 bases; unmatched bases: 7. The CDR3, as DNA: TGTGCCAGCAGCTTGGGTGCTAGCGGGAAGGGCAATGAGCAGTTCTTC. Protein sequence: CASSLGASGKGNEQFF.

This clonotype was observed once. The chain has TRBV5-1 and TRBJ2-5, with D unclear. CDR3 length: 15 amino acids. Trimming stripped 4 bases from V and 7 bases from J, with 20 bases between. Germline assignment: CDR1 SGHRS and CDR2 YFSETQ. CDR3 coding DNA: TGCGCCAGCAGCGACGCCTTTAAGGGATCAGTGACCCAGTACTTC. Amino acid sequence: CASSDAFKGSVTQYF.

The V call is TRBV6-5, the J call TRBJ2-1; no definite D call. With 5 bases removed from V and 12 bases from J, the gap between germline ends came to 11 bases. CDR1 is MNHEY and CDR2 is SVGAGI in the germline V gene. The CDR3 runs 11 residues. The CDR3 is CASSVALGQFF. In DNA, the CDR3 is TGTGCCAGCAGTGTGGCTTTGGGGCAGTTCTTC.